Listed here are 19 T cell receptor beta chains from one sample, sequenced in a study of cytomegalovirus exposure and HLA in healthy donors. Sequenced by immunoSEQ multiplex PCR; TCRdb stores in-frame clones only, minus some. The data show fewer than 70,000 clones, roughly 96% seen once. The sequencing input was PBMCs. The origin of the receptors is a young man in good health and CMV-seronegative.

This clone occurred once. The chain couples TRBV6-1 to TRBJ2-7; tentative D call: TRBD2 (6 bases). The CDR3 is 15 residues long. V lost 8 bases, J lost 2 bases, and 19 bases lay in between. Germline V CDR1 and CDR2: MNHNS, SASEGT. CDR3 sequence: CASRRSSGGTYEQYF. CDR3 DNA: TGTGCCAGCCGTAGATCGTCGGGCGGGACCTACGAGCAGTACTTC.

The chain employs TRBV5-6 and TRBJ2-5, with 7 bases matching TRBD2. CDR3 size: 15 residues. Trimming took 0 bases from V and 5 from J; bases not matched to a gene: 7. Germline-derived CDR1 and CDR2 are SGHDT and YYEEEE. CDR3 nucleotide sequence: TGTGCCAGCAGCTTGGCCCCGGGAGGACTGGAGACCCAGTACTTC. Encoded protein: CASSLAPGGLETQYF.

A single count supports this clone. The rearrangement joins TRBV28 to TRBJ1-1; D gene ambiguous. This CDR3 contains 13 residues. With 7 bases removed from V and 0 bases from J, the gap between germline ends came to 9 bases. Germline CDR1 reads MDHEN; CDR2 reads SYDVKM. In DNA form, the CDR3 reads TGTGCCAGCATCCTATCCATGAACACTGAAGCTTTCTTT. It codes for CASILSMNTEAFF.

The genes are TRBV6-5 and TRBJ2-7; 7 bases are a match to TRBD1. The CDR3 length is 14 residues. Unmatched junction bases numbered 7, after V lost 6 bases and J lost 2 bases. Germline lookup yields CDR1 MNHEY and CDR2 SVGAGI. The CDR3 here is CASRTTGWPYEQYF. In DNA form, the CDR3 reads TGTGCCAGCAGGACGACAGGGTGGCCCTACGAGCAGTACTTC.

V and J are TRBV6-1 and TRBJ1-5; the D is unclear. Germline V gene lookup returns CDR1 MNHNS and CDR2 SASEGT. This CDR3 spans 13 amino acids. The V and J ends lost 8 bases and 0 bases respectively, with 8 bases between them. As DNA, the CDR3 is TGTGCCAGCGCGTTCGGTAGCAATCAGCCCCAGCATTTT. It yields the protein CASAFGSNQPQHF.

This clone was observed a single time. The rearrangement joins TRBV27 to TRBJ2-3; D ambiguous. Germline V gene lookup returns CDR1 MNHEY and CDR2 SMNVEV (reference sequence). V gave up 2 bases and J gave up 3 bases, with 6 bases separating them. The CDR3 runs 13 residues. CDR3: CASSLESTDTQYF. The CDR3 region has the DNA TGTGCCAGCAGTTTAGAGTCGACAGATACGCAGTATTTT.

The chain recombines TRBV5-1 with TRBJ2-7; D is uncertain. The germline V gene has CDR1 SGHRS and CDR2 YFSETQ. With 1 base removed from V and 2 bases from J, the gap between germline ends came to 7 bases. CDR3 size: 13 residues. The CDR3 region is CASSLTTTYEQYF. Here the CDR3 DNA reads TGCGCCAGCAGCTTGACCACTACCTACGAGCAGTACTTC.

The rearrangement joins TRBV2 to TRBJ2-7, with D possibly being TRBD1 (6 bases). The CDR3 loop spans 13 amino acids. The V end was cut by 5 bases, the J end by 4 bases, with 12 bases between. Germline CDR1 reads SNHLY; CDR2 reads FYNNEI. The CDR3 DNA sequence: TGTGCCAGCAGTATGGGGGCCAGGTACGAGCAGTACTTC. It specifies CASSMGARYEQYF.

In nucleotides, the CDR3 is TGCGCCAGCAGCTTGGGGCTAGCGGGTGCCGGGGAGCTGTTTTTT. Translation: CASSLGLAGAGELFF. The rearrangement links TRBV5-1 to TRBJ2-2, with 8 positions matching TRBD2. V lost 0 bases, J lost 6 bases, and 4 bases stayed unmatched. This CDR3 has 15 residues. Per germline, CDR1 SGHRS and CDR2 YFSETQ.

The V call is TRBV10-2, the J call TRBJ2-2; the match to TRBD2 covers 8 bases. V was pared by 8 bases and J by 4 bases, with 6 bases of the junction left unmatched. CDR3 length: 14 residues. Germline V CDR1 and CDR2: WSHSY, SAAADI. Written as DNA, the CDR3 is TGCGCCAGCCGCGGCGGGAGGACCACCGGGGAGCTGTTTTTT. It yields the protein CASRGGRTTGELFF.

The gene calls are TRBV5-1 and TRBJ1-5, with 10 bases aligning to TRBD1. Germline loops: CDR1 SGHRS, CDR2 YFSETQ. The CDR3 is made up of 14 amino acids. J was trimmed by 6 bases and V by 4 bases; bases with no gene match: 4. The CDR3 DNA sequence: TGCGCCAGCAGCCAGGACAGGGGGGGTCAGCCCCAGCATTTT. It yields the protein CASSQDRGGQPQHF.

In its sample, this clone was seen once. The DNA for the CDR3 is TGTGCCAGCAGCTTGTCTGGCCTAGCGGGAGTCGGTGAGCAGTTCTTC. It specifies CASSLSGLAGVGEQFF. This sequence joins TRBV5-6 and TRBJ2-1; 10 bases are a match to TRBD2. The CDR3 loop spans 16 amino acids. Trimming removed 1 base from V and 9 bases from J; junction bases left unmatched: 10. Germline CDR1 and CDR2: SGHDT and YYEEEE.

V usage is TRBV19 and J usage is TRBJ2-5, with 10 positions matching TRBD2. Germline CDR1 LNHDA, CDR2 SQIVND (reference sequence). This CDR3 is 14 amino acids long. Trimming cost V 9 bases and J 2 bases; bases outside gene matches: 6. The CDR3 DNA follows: TGTGCCAGCGGCCCAGCGGGGGGGCAAGAGACCCAGTACTTC. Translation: CASGPAGGQETQYF.

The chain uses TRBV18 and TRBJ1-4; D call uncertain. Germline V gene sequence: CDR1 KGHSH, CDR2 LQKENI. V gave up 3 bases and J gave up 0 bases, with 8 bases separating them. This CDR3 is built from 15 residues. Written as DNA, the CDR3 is TGTGCCAGCTCACCCCAGTCCGCAACTAATGAAAAACTGTTTTTT. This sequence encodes CASSPQSATNEKLFF. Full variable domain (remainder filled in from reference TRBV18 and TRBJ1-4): NAGVMQNPRHLVRRRGQEARLRCSPMKGHSHVYWYRQLPEEGLKFMVYLQKENIIDESGMPKERFSAEFPKEGPSILRIQQVVRGDSAAYFCASSPQSATNEKLFFGSGTQLSVL.

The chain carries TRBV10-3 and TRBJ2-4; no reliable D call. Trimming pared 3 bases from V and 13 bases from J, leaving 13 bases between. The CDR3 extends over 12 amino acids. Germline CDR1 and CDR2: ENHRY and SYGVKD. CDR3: CAISDMAQAQYF. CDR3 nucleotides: TGTGCCATCAGTGATATGGCCCAGGCGCAGTACTTC.

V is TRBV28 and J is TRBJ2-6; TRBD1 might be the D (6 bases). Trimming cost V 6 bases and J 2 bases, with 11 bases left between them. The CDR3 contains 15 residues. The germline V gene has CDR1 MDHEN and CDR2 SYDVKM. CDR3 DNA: TGTGCCAGCAGGCACAGGGACGCTGGGGCCAACGTCCTGACTTTC. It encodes CASRHRDAGANVLTF.

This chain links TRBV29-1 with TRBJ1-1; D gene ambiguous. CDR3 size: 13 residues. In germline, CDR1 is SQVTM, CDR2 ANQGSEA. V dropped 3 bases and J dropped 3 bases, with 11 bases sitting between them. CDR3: CSVEFGRHTEAFF. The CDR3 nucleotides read TGCAGCGTTGAGTTCGGGAGACACACTGAAGCTTTCTTT.

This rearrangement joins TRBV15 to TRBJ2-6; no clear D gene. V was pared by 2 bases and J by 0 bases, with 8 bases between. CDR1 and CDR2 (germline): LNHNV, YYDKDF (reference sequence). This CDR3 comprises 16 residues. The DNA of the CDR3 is TGTGCCACCAGCAGATTACTAATCTCTGGGGCCAACGTCCTGACTTTC. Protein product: CATSRLLISGANVLTF.

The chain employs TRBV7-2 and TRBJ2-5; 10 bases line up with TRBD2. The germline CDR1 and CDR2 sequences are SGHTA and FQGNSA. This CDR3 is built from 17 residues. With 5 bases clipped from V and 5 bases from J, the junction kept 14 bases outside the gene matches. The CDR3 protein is CASSTPLLAGAPETQYF. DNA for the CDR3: TGTGCCAGCAGCACTCCATTGCTAGCGGGAGCCCCTGAGACCCAGTACTTC.